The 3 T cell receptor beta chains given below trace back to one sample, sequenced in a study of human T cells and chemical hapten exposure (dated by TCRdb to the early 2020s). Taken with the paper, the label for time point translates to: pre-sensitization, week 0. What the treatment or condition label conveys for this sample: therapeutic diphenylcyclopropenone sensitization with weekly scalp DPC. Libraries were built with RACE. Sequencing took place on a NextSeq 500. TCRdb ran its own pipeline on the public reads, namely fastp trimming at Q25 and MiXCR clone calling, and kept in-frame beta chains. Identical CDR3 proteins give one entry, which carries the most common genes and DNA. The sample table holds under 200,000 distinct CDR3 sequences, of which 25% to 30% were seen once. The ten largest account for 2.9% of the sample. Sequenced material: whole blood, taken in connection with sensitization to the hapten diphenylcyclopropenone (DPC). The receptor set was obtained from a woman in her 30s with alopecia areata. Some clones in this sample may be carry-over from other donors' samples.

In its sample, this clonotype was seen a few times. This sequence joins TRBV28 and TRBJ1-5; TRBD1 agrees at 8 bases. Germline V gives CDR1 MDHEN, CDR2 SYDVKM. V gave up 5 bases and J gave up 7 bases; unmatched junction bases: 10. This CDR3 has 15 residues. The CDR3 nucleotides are TGTGCCAGCAGTCAAAAGACAGGGGTTGGACAGCCCCAGCATTTT. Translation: CASSQKTGVGQPQHF. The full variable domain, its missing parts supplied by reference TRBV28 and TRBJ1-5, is DVKVTQSSRYLVKRTGEKVFLECVQDMDHENMFWYRQDPGLGLRLIYFSYDVKMKEKGDIPEGYSVSREKKERFSLILESASTNQTSMYLCASSQKTGVGQPQHFGDGTRLSIL.

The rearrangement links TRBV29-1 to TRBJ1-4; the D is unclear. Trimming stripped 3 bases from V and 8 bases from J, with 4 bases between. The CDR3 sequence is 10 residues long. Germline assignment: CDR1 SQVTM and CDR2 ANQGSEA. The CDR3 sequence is CSVEEEKLFF. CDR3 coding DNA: TGCAGCGTTGAGGAGGAAAAACTGTTTTTT.

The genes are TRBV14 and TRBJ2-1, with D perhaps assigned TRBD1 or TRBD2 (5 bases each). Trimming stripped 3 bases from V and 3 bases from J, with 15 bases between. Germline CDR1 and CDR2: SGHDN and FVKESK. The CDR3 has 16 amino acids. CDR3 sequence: CASSQRDQRLYNEQFF. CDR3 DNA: TGTGCCAGCAGCCAGAGGGACCAGCGTCTCTACAATGAGCAGTTCTTC.